Below are 27 T cell receptor beta chains sequenced from a single sample in a study of OX40 agonist ivuxolimab in advanced cancers. The method was immunoSEQ multiplex PCR; TCRdb's version includes in-frame clones alone and lacks a portion of them. The table shows 35,000 to 40,000 clones, with 80% to 95% occurring only once. Source: CD4+ or CD8+ T cells sorted from blood, taken in a trial of the OX40 agonist ivuxolimab. All receptors derive from an adult with an advanced solid tumor such as melanoma, head and neck, liver or kidney cancer.

The J gene is TRBJ1-1, the V gene TRBV5-5; D is unclear. V dropped 4 bases and J dropped 8 bases, with 15 bases sitting between them. The CDR3 has 13 amino acids. CDR1 SGHKS and CDR2 YYEKEE come from the germline V gene (reference sequence). CDR3 sequence reads: CASSGGVKMEAFF. CDR3 DNA sequence: TGTGCCAGCAGCGGCGGAGTAAAAATGGAAGCTTTCTTT.

This clone showed up just once. The chain is built from TRBV27 and TRBJ1-5; TRBD1 might be the D (6 bases). This CDR3 is built from 14 residues. V shed 4 bases and J shed 5 bases, with 12 bases lying between them. CDR1 and CDR2 from the germline V gene are MNHEY and SMNVEV (reference sequence). The CDR3 is CASSSQGADQPQHF. Written as DNA, the CDR3 is TGTGCCAGCAGTTCACAGGGTGCCGATCAGCCCCAGCATTTT.

The chain is built from TRBV7-6 and TRBJ2-2; weak D call: TRBD2 (5 bases). Trimming removed 2 bases at V and 2 bases at J, with 15 bases between. This CDR3 has 17 amino acids. Germline values: CDR1 SGHVS, CDR2 FNYEAQ. CDR3 nucleotide sequence: TGTGCCAGCAGCTTATTGTGGCCAGGAGGAAACACCGGGGAGCTGTTTTTT. Protein product: CASSLLWPGGNTGELFF.

The table lists this clone with a count of one. The genes are TRBV4-1 and TRBJ1-1, with TRBD1 matching 7 bases. This CDR3 is built from 13 residues. V trimming: 1 base; J trimming: 7 bases; junction bases outside the gene matches: 3. The germline CDR1 and CDR2 sequences are MGHRA and YSYEKL. The CDR3 nucleotides read TGCGCCAGCAGCCAAGTCAGGGGGGATGAAGCTTTCTTT. Translating it yields CASSQVRGDEAFF.

The rearrangement joins TRBV9 to TRBJ2-2; possible D gene TRBD2, 6 bases. The CDR3 is 13 residues long. V was trimmed by 7 bases and J by 4 bases, leaving 11 bases between them. The germline V gene encodes CDR1 SGDLS and CDR2 YYNGEE. This CDR3 reads CASQLAGTGELFF. The CDR3, as DNA: TGTGCCAGCCAACTAGCTGGCACCGGGGAGCTGTTTTTT.

This clone came up once. The chain has TRBV5-6 and TRBJ2-7, with TRBD2 matching 8 bases. This CDR3 is built from 12 residues. V was clipped by 4 bases and J by 6 bases; unmatched bases: 3. The germline V gene has CDR1 SGHDT and CDR2 YYEEEE. This CDR3 reads CASSPAGGEQYF. The DNA for the CDR3 is TGTGCCAGCAGCCCTGCGGGGGGCGAGCAGTACTTC. The full variable domain, with the rest looked up from reference TRBV5-6 and TRBJ2-7, is DAGVTQSPTHLIKTRGQQVTLRCSPKSGHDTVSWYQQALGQGPQFIFQYYEEEERQRGNFPDRFSGHQFPNYSSELNVNALLLGDSALYLCASSPAGGEQYFGPGTRLTVT.

The V call is TRBV7-9, the J call TRBJ2-7; possibly TRBD1 for D (6 bases). There are 13 residues in the CDR3. The germline CDR1 and CDR2 sequences are SEHNR and FQNEAQ (reference sequence). Trimming took 6 bases from V and 5 from J, leaving 14 bases between them. CDR3: CASSYRPGDEQYV. In nucleotides, the CDR3 is TGTGCCAGCAGTTATAGGCCAGGGGACGAGCAGTACGTC.

This chain links TRBV4-3 with TRBJ1-2; no clear D gene. CDR3 size: 18 residues. The V end was cut by 0 bases, the J end by 1 base, with 18 bases between. The germline V gene encodes CDR1 LGHNA and CDR2 YSLEER. The CDR3 loop is CASSQDRGWQEFNYGYTF. As DNA, the CDR3 is TGCGCCAGCAGCCAAGATAGAGGGTGGCAGGAGTTTAACTATGGCTACACCTTC.

J is TRBJ2-7 and V is TRBV10-3, with 8 bases lining up with TRBD1. The trim removed 6 bases at V and 4 bases at J, leaving 8 bases unmatched. The CDR3 extends over 14 amino acids. Germline lookup yields CDR1 ENHRY and CDR2 SYGVKD. DNA of the CDR3: TGTGCCATCAGGGAGGGACAGGATAAATACGAGCAGTACGTC. Its translation: CAIREGQDKYEQYV.

The chain uses TRBV21-1 and TRBJ1-2; the table's D call, TRBD1, has no DNA check behind it. TRBV21-1 is tagged as a pseudogene. The CDR3 is made up of 16 amino acids. CDR3 nucleotides: TGTGCCAGCAGGCCCCGGGACAGGGTCCGACTCTATGGCTACACCTTC. As protein: CASRPRDRVRLYGYTF.

The chain links TRBV27 to TRBJ2-1; 7 bases fit TRBD2. Germline V gene sequence: CDR1 MNHEY, CDR2 SMNVEV (reference sequence). The ends lost 2 bases at V and 0 bases at J; junction bases unmatched: 4. The CDR3 contains 16 residues. CDR3 in DNA: TGTGCCAGCAGTTTACGCGGGGGAAGCTCCTACAATGAGCAGTTCTTC. Its translation: CASSLRGGSSYNEQFF.

This rearrangement joins TRBV6-5 to TRBJ2-2, with D perhaps TRBD2 (6 bases). V shed 1 base and J shed 4 bases, with 10 bases lying between them. The CDR3 totals 15 residues. Germline V gene sequence: CDR1 MNHEY, CDR2 SVGAGI. The CDR3 DNA is TGTGCCAGCAGTTACTGGAGGGGTGGCACCGGGGAGCTGTTTTTT. Residues: CASSYWRGGTGELFF.

The chain links TRBV6-6 to TRBJ2-2; unclear D gene. V shed 6 bases and J shed 6 bases, with 11 bases lying between them. This CDR3 region has 13 residues. Germline lookup yields CDR1 MNHNY and CDR2 SVGAGI (reference sequence). The CDR3 DNA follows: TGTGCCAGCAGACGGACGTTGGCCGGGGAGCTGTTTTTT. It is translated as CASRRTLAGELFF.

The chain uses TRBV10-2 and TRBJ2-1, with TRBD2 matching over 9 bases. V dropped 8 bases and J dropped 4; count of bases not matched to a gene: 6. Germline loops: CDR1 WSHSY, CDR2 SAAADI. The CDR3 extends over 14 amino acids. The CDR3 region has the DNA TGCGCCAGCTCAACTAGCGGGCAATACAATGAGCAGTTCTTC. This translates into CASSTSGQYNEQFF.

CDR3 sequence: CASSLFPGISGNTIYF. DNA for the CDR3: TGTGCCAGCAGCTTATTCCCAGGGATATCTGGAAACACCATATATTTT. The chain uses TRBV13 and TRBJ1-3; a weak D match, TRBD1 (5 bases). The ends were cut back, 2 bases at V and 1 base at J, with 12 bases in the middle. Per the germline V gene, CDR1 is PRHDT and CDR2 is FYEKMQ (reference sequence). The CDR3 has 16 amino acids.

The rearrangement links TRBV20-1 to TRBJ2-1; D gene ambiguous. There are 11 residues in the CDR3. In germline, CDR1 is DFQATT, CDR2 SNEGSKA (reference sequence). CDR3: CSKLVVDEQFF. Written as DNA, the CDR3 is TGCAGCAAATTGGTGGTGGATGAGCAGTTCTTC.

The rearrangement uses TRBV19 and TRBJ2-7; no reliable D call. The CDR3 totals 15 residues. The ends were cut back, 6 bases at V and 6 bases at J, with 21 bases in the middle. Germline-derived CDR1 and CDR2 are LNHDA and SQIVND (reference sequence). Here the CDR3 DNA reads TGTGCCAGTAGCATTACTAACACGTTTAGTAGCGAGCAGTACTTC. Its translation: CASSITNTFSSEQYF.

The rearrangement links TRBV6-5 to TRBJ2-7, with 10 bases identical to TRBD2. The CDR3 sequence is 15 residues long. Germline CDR1 MNHEY, CDR2 SVGAGI. J gave up 4 bases and V 5 bases, and 8 bases lay outside the gene matches. The CDR3 bases are TGTGCCAGCAGTCCCCCCGGACTAGCGGTTTACGAGCAGTACGTC. Translated, it gives CASSPPGLAVYEQYV.

V usage is TRBV9 and J usage is TRBJ2-2, with D unclear. The length of the CDR3 is 12 residues. Germline values: CDR1 SGDLS, CDR2 YYNGEE. Trimming pared 4 bases from V and 5 bases from J, leaving 6 bases between. The CDR3 DNA follows: TGTGCCAGCAGCCCCCGGACCGGGGAGCTGTTTTTT. As protein: CASSPRTGELFF.

The chain recombines TRBV9 with TRBJ2-4; TRBD2 aligns across 10 bases. Trimming took 4 bases from V and 0 from J; bases not matched to a gene: 10. This CDR3 comprises 18 residues. Germline CDR1 and CDR2: SGDLS and YYNGEE. For the CDR3, the DNA is TGTGCCAGCAGCCCCGGGAGCGGGAGGGCCGGAGCCAAAAACATTCAGTACTTC. Its protein is CASSPGSGRAGAKNIQYF.

This chain connects TRBV27 to TRBJ2-3; 14 bases are a match to TRBD2. Germline V gene sequence: CDR1 MNHEY, CDR2 SMNVEV (reference sequence). J gave up 5 bases and V 5 bases, and 6 bases lay outside the gene matches. This CDR3 contains 16 residues. In nucleotides, the CDR3 is TGTGCCAGCAGTCTAGGGACTAGCGGGAGTGGAGATACGCAGTATTTT. Amino acids: CASSLGTSGSGDTQYF.

V and J are TRBV6-1 and TRBJ1-2; 7 nucleotides agree with TRBD1. The CDR3 totals 14 residues. CDR1 MNHNS and CDR2 SASEGT come from the germline V gene. After removal of 5 bases from V and 1 base from J, the junction contained 4 bases not matched to a gene. The CDR3 spells CASSPRDSNYGYTF. In nucleotides, the CDR3 is TGTGCCAGCAGTCCTCGGGACAGTAACTATGGCTACACCTTC.

V gene TRBV18 combines with J gene TRBJ2-5; D remains ambiguous. The CDR3 covers 16 residues. The V gene lost 2 bases and the J gene lost 1 base, with 14 bases spanning the gap. Per germline, CDR1 KGHSH and CDR2 LQKENI. CDR3 DNA: TGTGCCAGCTCACCAGTGTCGAGGCGGTTCCAAGAGACCCAGTACTTC. Translating gives CASSPVSRRFQETQYF.

This rearrangement joins TRBV6-1 to TRBJ2-7; D may be TRBD1 (6 bases). The V end lost 5 bases, the J end lost 1 base, and 12 bases lay between the germline ends. The length of the CDR3 is 14 residues. Germline CDR1 reads MNHNS; CDR2 reads SASEGT. The CDR3 nucleotides are TGTGCCAGCAGTACAACCAGGGGTTCCTACGAGCAGTACGTC. This translates into CASSTTRGSYEQYV.

The rearrangement joins TRBV27 to TRBJ2-5; 11 bases fit TRBD1. Unmatched junction bases numbered 12, after V lost 3 bases and J lost 3 bases. CDR1 MNHEY and CDR2 SMNVEV come from the germline V gene (reference sequence). The CDR3 has 18 residues. The CDR3 bases are TGTGCCAGCAGTTTTTCGGACAGGGGGCCCAATCTAAAAGAGACCCAGTACTTC. As protein: CASSFSDRGPNLKETQYF.

V and J are TRBV5-1 and TRBJ1-4; TRBD1 agrees at 10 bases. The junction had 3 bases not matched to a gene; V was cut back by 3 bases and J by 7 bases. This CDR3 is built from 14 residues. Germline lookup yields CDR1 SGHRS and CDR2 YFSETQ. The CDR3 sequence is CASSWGQGSEKLFF. The CDR3 region has the DNA TGCGCCAGCAGCTGGGGACAGGGGAGTGAAAAACTGTTTTTT.

The table lists this clone with a count of one. The CDR3 spells CASSPPRGPGELFF. The CDR3 DNA sequence: TGTGCCAGCAGTCCTCCTAGAGGACCCGGGGAGCTGTTTTTT. V is TRBV6-1 and J is TRBJ2-2; D remains unclear. V shed 5 bases and J shed 6 bases, with 13 bases lying between them. Germline V CDR1 and CDR2: MNHNS, SASEGT. The CDR3 consists of 14 residues.